This entry lists 9 T cell receptor beta chains sequenced from one sample in a study of T cell responses to AZD1222 COVID-19 vaccine. TCRdb's copy holds only in-frame clones and misses some; the assay was immunoSEQ multiplex PCR. This table has 130,000 to 150,000 clones, roughly 80% appearing once. The source material was peripheral blood, sampled on day 0 of MenACWY control vaccination. Every receptor here comes from an adult in good health.

CDR3 in amino acids: CASSLEVTGIYEQYF. CDR3 nucleotides: TGTGCCAGCAGCTTAGAGGTCACAGGGATATACGAGCAGTACTTC. V is TRBV11-2 and J is TRBJ2-7, with D tentatively TRBD1 (6 bases). Germline values: CDR1 SGHAT, CDR2 FQNNGV. The CDR3 loop spans 15 amino acids. Trimming took 0 bases from V and 4 from J, leaving 13 bases between them.

The V call is TRBV2, the J call TRBJ1-6; D may be TRBD1 (6 bases). The CDR3 loop spans 14 amino acids. Between the trimmed V and J ends, which lost 4 bases and 10 bases, there was a span of 14 bases. Germline V gives CDR1 SNHLY, CDR2 FYNNEI. The CDR3 loop reads CASSVAGVRSPLHF. For the CDR3, the DNA is TGTGCCAGCAGTGTGGCAGGGGTGCGCTCACCCCTCCACTTT.

This rearrangement joins TRBV10-2 to TRBJ2-7; D possibly corresponds to TRBD2 (7 bases). Trimming left V 1 base short and J 2 bases short, with 12 bases between. This CDR3 is built from 15 residues. CDR1 is WSHSY, CDR2 SAAADI, per germline. CDR3 bases: TGCGCCAGCAGTGAGTACGCGGGGGCCCCCTACGAGCAGTACGTC. Translated: CASSEYAGAPYEQYV.

The chain is built from TRBV7-3 and TRBJ2-1, with 13 bases identical to TRBD2. Germline CDR1 SGHTA, CDR2 FQGTGA. This CDR3 is 16 amino acids long. The ends lost 4 bases at V and 7 bases at J; junction bases unmatched: 7. CDR3 nucleotides: TGTGCCAGCAGCTCCCGACTAGCGGGGGGCTATAATGAGCAGTTCTTC. It codes for CASSSRLAGGYNEQFF.

The chain uses TRBV23-1 and TRBJ1-5, with D unclear. TRBV23-1 is noted as an ORF with a role that remains uncertain. This CDR3 has 17 residues. The V and J ends lost 4 bases and 0 bases respectively, with 16 bases between them. The CDR3 loop is CASSPWWVIHSNQPQHF. The CDR3 bases are TGCGCCAGCAGTCCCTGGTGGGTCATACATAGCAATCAGCCCCAGCATTTT.

This clone has a handful of counts. The V and J genes are TRBV19 and TRBJ1-1, with D possibly being TRBD1 (5 bases). This CDR3 has 15 amino acids. The V gene lost 3 bases and the J gene lost 0 bases, with 11 bases spanning the gap. Looked up from germline, CDR1 is LNHDA and CDR2 is SQIVND (reference sequence). CDR3 sequence: CASSIRDLMNTEAFF. CDR3 coding DNA: TGTGCCAGTAGTATTAGGGACCTCATGAACACTGAAGCTTTCTTT.

This sequence joins TRBV10-3 and TRBJ1-6, with TRBD1 matching over 9 bases. With 3 bases clipped from V and 11 bases from J, the junction kept 5 bases outside the gene matches. Per germline, CDR1 ENHRY and CDR2 SYGVKD. CDR3 length: 14 amino acids. The chain's CDR3 is CAISDGDRAPPLHF. The CDR3, as DNA: TGTGCCATCAGTGATGGGGACAGGGCGCCACCCCTCCACTTT.

This clone has just one count. The chain recombines TRBV27 with TRBJ1-1; maybe TRBD1 (5 bases). Looked up from germline, CDR1 is MNHEY and CDR2 is SMNVEV (reference sequence). Trimming stripped 6 bases from V and 11 bases from J, with 19 bases between. The CDR3 sequence is 13 residues long. The DNA of the CDR3 is TGTGCCAGCAGATCGATAAGGGACCTTCGGGCTTTCTTT. Translated: CASRSIRDLRAFF.

This clone was recorded a few times. V and J are TRBV18 and TRBJ2-7; 12 bases line up with TRBD2. This CDR3 has 15 amino acids. V lost 3 bases and J lost 6; bases outside the gene matches: 6. CDR1 KGHSH and CDR2 LQKENI come from the germline V gene. The CDR3 DNA sequence: TGTGCCAGCTCACCCCCTAGCGGGGGGGCGTCCGAGCAGTACTTC. Translation: CASSPPSGGASEQYF.